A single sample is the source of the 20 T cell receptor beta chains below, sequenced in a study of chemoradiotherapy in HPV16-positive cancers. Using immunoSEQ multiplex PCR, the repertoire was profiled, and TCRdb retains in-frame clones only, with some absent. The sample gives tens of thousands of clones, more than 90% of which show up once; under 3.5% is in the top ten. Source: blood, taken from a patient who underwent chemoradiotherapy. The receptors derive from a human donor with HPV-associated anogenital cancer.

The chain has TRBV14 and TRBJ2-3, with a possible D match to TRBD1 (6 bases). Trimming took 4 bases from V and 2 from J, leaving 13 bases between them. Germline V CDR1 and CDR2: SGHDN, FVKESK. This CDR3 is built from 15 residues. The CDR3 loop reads CASSRMGHHTDTQYF. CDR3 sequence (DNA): TGTGCCAGCAGCCGAATGGGACACCACACAGATACGCAGTATTTT.

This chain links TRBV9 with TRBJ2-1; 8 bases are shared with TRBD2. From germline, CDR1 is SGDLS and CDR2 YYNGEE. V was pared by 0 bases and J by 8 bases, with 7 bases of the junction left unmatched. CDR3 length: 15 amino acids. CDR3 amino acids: CASSVEVGRADEQFF. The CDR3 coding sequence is TGTGCCAGCAGCGTAGAGGTCGGGAGGGCCGATGAGCAGTTCTTC.

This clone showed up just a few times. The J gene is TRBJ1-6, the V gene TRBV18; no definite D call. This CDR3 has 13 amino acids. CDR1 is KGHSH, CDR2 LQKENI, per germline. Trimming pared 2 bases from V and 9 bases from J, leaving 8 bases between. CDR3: CASSPGNGSPLHF. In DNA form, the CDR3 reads TGTGCCAGCTCACCAGGGAACGGTTCACCCCTCCACTTT.

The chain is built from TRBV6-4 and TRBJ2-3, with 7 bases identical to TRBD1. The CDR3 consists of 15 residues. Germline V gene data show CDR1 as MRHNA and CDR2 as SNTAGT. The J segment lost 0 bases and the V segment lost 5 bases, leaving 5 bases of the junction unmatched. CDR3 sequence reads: CASSRDSISTDTQYF. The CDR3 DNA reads TGTGCCAGCAGTCGGGACAGTATTAGCACAGATACGCAGTATTTT.

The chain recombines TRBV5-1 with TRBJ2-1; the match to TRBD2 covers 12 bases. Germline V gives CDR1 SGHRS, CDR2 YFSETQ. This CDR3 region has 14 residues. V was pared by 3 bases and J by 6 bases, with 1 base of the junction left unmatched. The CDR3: CASSWTSGTNEQFF. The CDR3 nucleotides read TGCGCCAGCAGCTGGACTAGCGGGACCAATGAGCAGTTCTTC.

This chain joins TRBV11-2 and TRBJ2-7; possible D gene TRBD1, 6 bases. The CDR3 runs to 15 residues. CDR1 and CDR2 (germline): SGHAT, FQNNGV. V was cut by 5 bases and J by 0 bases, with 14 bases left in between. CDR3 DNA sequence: TGTGCCAGCAGCACCCGGACAGCGATCTCCTACGAGCAGTACTTC. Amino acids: CASSTRTAISYEQYF.

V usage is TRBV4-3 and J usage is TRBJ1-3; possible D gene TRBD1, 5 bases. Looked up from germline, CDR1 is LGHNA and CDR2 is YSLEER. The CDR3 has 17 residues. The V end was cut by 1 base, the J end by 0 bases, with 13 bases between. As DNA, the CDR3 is TGCGCCAGCAGCCAAGGAGATGAGGGGCACTCTGGAAACACCATATATTTT. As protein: CASSQGDEGHSGNTIYF.

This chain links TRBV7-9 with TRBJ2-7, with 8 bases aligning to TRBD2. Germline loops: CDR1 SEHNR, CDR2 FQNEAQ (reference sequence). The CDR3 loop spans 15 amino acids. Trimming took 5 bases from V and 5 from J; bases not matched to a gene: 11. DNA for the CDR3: TGTGCCAGCAGCCCGCTCGCGGGAGGTTCCCACGAGCAGTACTTC. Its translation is CASSPLAGGSHEQYF.

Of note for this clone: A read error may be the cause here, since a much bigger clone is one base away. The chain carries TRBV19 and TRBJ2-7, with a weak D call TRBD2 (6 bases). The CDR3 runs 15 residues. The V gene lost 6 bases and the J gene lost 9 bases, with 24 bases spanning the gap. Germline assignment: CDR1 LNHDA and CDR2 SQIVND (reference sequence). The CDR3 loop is CASRSWTAMRRGQYF. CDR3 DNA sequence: TGTGCCAGTAGAAGCTGGACGGCCATGAGGAGGGGGCAGTACTTC.

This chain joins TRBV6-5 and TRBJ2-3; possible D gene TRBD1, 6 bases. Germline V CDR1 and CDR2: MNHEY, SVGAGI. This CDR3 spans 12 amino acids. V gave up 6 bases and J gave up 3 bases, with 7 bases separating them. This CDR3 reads CASSRGTDTQYF. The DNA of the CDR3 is TGTGCCAGCAGCAGGGGTACAGATACGCAGTATTTT.

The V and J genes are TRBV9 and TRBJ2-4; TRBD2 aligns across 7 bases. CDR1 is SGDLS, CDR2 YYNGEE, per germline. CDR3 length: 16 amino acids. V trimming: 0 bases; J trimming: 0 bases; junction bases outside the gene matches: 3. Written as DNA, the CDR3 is TGTGCCAGCAGCGTAGGCCTAGCGGTAGCCAAAAACATTCAGTACTTC. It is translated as CASSVGLAVAKNIQYF.

As DNA, the CDR3 is TGCGCCAGCAGCCAAGTAGGGGCCCAAGAGACCCAGTACTTC. Its protein is CASSQVGAQETQYF. The J gene is TRBJ2-5, the V gene TRBV4-1, with D perhaps matching TRBD1 (5 bases). CDR3 length equals 14 residues. Germline V gene data show CDR1 as MGHRA and CDR2 as YSYEKL. V dropped 1 base and J dropped 1 base, with 7 bases sitting between them.

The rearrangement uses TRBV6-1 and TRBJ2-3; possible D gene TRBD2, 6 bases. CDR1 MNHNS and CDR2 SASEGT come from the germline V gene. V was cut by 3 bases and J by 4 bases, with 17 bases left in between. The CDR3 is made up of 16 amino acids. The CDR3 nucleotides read TGTGCCAGCAGTGAGAGATTTAGCGGTGGGGCAGATACGCAGTATTTT. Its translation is CASSERFSGGADTQYF.

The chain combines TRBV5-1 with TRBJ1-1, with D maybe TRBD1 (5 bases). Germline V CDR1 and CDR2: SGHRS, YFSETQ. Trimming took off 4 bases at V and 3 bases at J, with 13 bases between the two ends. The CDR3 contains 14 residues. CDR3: CASSRQSRDTEAFF. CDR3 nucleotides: TGCGCCAGCAGCCGACAGTCAAGAGACACTGAAGCTTTCTTT. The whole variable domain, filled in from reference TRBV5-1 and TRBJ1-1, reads KAGVTQTPRYLIKTRGQQVTLSCSPISGHRSVSWYQQTPGQGLQFLFEYFSETQRNKGNFPGRFSGRQFSNSRSEMNVSTLELGDSALYLCASSRQSRDTEAFFGQGTRLTVV.

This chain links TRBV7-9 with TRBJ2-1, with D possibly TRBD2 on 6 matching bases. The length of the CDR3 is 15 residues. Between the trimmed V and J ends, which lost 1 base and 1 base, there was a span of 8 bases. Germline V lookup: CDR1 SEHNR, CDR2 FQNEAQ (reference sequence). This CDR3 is CASSLDGGSYNEQFF. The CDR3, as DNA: TGTGCCAGCAGCTTAGATGGGGGGTCCTACAATGAGCAGTTCTTC. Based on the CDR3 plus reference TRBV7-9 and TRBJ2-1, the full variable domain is DTGVSQNPRHKITKRGQNVTFRCDPISEHNRLYWYRQTLGQGPEFLTYFQNEAQLEKSRLLSDRFSAERPKGSFSTLEIQRTEQGDSAMYLCASSLDGGSYNEQFFGPGTRLTVL.

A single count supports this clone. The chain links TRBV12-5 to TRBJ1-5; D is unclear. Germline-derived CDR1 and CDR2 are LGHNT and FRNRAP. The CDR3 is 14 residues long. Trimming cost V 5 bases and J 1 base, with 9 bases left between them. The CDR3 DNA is TGTGCTAGTGGTACATCAGGAAGCAATCAGCCCCAGCATTTT. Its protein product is CASGTSGSNQPQHF.

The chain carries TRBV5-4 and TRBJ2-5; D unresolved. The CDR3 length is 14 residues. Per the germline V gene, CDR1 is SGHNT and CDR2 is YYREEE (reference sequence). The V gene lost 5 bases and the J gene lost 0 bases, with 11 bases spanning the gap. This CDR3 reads CASSIPSNQETQYF. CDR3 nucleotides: TGTGCCAGCAGTATCCCCTCCAACCAAGAGACCCAGTACTTC.

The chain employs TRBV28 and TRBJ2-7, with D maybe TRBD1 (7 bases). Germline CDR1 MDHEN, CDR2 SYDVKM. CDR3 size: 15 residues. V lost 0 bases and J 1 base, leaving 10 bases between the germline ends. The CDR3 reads CASSLWQGGSYEQYF. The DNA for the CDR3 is TGTGCCAGCAGTTTATGGCAGGGGGGTTCCTACGAGCAGTACTTC.

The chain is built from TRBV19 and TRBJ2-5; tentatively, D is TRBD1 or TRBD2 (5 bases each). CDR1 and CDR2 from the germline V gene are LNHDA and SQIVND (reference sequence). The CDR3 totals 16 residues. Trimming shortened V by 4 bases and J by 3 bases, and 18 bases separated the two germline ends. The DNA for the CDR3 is TGTGCCAGTAGTACTGTACCGGTCAGAGGGGAAGAGACCCAGTACTTC. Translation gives CASSTVPVRGEETQYF.

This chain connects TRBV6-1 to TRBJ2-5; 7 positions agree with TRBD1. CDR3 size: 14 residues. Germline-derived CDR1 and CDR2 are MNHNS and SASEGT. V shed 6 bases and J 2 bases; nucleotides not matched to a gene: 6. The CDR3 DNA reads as TGTGCCAGCAGCGGTCAGGGGGTTCAAGAGACCCAGTACTTC. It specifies CASSGQGVQETQYF.